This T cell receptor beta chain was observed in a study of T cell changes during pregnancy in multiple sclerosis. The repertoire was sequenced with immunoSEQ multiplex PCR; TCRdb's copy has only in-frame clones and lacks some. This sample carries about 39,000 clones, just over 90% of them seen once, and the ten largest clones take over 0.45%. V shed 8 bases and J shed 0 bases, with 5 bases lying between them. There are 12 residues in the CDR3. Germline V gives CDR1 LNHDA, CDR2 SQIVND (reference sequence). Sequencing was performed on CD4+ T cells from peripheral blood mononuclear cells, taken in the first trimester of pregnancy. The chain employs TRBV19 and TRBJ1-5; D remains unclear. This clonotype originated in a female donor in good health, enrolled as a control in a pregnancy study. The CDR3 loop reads CASCYSNQPQHF. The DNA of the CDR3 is TGTGCCAGTTGTTATAGCAATCAGCCCCAGCATTTT.